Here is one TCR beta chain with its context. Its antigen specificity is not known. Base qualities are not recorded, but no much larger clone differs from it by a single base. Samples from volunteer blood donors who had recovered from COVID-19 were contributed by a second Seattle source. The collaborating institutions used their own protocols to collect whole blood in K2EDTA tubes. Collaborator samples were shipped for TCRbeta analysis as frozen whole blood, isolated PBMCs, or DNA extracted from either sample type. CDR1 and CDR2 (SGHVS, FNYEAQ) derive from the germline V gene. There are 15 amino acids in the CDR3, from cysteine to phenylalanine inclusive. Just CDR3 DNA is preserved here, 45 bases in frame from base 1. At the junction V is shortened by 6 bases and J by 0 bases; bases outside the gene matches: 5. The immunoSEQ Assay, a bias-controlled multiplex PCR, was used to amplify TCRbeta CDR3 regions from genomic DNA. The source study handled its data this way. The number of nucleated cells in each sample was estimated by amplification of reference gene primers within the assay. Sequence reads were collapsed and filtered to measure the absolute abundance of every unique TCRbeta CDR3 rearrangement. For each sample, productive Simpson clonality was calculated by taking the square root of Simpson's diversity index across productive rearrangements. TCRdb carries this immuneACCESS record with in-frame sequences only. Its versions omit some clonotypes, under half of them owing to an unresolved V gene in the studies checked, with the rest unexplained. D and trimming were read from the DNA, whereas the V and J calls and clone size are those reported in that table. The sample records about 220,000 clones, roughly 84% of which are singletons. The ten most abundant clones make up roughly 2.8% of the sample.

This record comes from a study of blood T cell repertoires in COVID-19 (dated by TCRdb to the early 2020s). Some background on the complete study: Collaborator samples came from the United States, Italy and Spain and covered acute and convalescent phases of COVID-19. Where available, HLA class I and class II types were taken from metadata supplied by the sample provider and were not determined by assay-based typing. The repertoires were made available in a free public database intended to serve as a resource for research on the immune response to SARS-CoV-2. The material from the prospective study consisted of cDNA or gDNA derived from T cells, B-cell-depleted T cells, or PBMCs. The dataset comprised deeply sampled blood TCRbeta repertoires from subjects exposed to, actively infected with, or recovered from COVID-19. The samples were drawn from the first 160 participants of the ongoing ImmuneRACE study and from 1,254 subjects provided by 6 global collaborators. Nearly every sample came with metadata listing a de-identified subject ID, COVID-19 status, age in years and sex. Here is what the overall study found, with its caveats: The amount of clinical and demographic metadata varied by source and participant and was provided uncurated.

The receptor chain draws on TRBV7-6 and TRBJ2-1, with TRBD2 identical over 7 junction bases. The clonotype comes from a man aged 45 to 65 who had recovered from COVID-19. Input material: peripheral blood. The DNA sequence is TGTGCCAGCAGATCCGGGACTACCTCCTACAATGAGCAGTTCTTC. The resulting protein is CASRSGTTSYNEQFF. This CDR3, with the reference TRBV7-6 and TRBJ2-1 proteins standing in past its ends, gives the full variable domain GAGVSQSPRYKVTKRGQDVALRCDPISGHVSLYWYRQALGQGPEFLTYFNYEAQQDKSGLPNDRFSAERPEGSISTLTIQRTEQRDSAMYRCASRSGTTSYNEQFFGPGTRLTVL.